This T cell receptor (beta chain) was identified in a study of blood T cell repertoires in COVID-19. Participants were aged roughly 18 to 95 years, lived in under 25 US areas, and enrolled virtually. The method was immunoSEQ multiplex PCR; TCRdb's version includes in-frame clones alone and lacks a portion of them. This sample has about 330,000 clones, with roughly 90% found just once. V lost 3 bases and J 0 bases, leaving 15 bases between the germline ends. CDR3 length equals 16 residues. From germline, CDR1 is SGDLS and CDR2 YYNGEE. Sequenced sample: PBMCs or T cells enriched from blood (not recorded which). This chain connects TRBV9 to TRBJ1-1, with D unresolved. The clonotype originates from a woman aged 25 to 39 who had recovered from COVID-19. The CDR3 region has the DNA TGTGCCAGCAGCGCCCGACGTCCGGGGATGAACACTGAAGCTTTCTTT. This gives the protein CASSARRPGMNTEAFF.